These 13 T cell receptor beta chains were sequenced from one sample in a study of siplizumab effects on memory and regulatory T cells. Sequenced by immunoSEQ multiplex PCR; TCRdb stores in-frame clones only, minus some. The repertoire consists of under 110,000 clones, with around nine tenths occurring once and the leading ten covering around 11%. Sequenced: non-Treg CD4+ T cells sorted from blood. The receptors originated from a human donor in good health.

The CDR3 DNA reads as TGTGCCAGCAGCTCACAGGTCCTCAGGGAGACCCAGTACTTC. This translates into CASSSQVLRETQYF. The chain combines TRBV7-2 with TRBJ2-5, with D perhaps TRBD1 (5 bases). In germline, CDR1 is SGHTA, CDR2 FQGNSA. The CDR3 covers 14 residues. Trimming removed 4 bases at V and 5 bases at J, with 14 bases between.

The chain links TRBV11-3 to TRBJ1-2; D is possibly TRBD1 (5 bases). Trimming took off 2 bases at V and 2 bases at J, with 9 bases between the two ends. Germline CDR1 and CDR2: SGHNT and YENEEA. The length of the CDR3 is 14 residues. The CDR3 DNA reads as TGTGCCAGCAGCTTACTCGGGGGGAACTATGGCTACACCTTC. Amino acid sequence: CASSLLGGNYGYTF.

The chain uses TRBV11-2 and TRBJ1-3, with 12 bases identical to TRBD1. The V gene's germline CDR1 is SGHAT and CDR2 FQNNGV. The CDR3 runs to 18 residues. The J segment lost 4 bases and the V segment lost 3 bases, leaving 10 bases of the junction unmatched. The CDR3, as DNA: TGTGCCAGCAGCTTCCCCCAGGGACAGGGGGCGCGGGGAAACACCATATATTTT. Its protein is CASSFPQGQGARGNTIYF.

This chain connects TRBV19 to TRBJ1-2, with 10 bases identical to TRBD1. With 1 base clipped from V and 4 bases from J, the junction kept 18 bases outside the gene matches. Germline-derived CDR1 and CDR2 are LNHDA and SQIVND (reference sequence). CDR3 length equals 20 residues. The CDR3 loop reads CASSIAPGTGDLFALYGYTF. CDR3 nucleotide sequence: TGTGCCAGTAGTATAGCCCCCGGGACAGGGGACCTATTCGCCCTCTATGGCTACACCTTC. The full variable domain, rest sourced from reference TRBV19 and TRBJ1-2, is DGGITQSPKYLFRKEGQNVTLSCEQNLNHDAMYWYRQDPGQGLRLIYYSQIVNDFQKGDIAEGYSVSREKKESFPLTVTSAQKNPTAFYLCASSIAPGTGDLFALYGYTFGSGTRLTVV.

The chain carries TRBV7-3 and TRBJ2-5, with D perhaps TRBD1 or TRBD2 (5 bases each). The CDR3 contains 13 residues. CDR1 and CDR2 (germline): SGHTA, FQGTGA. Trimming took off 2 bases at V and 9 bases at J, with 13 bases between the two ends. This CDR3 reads CASSLFSEGSQYF. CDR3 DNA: TGTGCCAGCAGCTTATTTTCTGAGGGGTCCCAGTACTTC.

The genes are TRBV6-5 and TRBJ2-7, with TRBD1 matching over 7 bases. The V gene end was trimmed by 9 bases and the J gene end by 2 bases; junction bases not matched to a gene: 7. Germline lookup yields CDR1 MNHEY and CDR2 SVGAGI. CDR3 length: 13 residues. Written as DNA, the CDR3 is TGTGCCAGTACGGACAGGATGACCTACGAGCAGTACTTC. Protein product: CASTDRMTYEQYF.

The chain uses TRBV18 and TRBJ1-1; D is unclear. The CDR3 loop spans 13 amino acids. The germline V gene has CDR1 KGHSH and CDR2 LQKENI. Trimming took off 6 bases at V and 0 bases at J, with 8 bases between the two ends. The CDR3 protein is CASSVGLNTEAFF. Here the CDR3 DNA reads TGTGCCAGCTCCGTAGGGTTGAACACTGAAGCTTTCTTT.

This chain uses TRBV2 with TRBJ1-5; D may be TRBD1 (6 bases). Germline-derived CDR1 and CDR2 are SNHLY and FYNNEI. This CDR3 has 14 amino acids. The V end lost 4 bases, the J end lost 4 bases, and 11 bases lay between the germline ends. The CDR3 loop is CASSAGQNNQPQHF. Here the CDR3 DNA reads TGTGCCAGCAGTGCTGGACAGAATAATCAGCCCCAGCATTTT.

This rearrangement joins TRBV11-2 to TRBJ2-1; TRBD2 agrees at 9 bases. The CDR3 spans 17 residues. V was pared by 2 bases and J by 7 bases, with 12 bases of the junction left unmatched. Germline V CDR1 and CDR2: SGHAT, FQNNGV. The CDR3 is CASSLFLAGTGRNEQFF. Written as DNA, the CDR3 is TGTGCCAGCAGCTTATTCCTAGCGGGAACGGGGCGTAATGAGCAGTTCTTC.

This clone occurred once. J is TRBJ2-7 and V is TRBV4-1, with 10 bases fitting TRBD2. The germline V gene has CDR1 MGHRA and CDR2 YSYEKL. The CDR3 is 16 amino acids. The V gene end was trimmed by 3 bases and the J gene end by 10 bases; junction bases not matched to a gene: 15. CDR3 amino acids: CASSHPGTSATYGQYF. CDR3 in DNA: TGCGCCAGCAGCCATCCCGGGACTAGCGCGACCTACGGCCAGTACTTC.

The CDR3 spells CASGTRERGFYNEQFF. DNA for the CDR3: TGTGCCAGCGGGACCCGGGAGCGGGGGTTCTACAATGAGCAGTTCTTC. This sequence joins TRBV6-6 and TRBJ2-1, with 8 bases aligning to TRBD2. The length of the CDR3 is 16 residues. Germline values: CDR1 MNHNY, CDR2 SVGAGI (reference sequence). V dropped 8 bases and J dropped 3; count of bases not matched to a gene: 12.

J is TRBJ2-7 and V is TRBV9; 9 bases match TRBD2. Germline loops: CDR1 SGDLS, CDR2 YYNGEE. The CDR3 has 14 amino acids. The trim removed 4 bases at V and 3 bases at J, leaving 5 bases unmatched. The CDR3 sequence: CASSRGRANYEQYF. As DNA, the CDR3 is TGTGCCAGCAGCCGCGGGAGGGCCAACTACGAGCAGTACTTC.

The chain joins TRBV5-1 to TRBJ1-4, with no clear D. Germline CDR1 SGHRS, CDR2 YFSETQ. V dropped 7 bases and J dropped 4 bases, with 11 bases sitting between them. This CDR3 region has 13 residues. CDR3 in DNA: TGCGCCAGCCGACTCCTTAGTAATGAAAAACTGTTTTTT. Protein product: CASRLLSNEKLFF.